The entry below describes one T cell receptor (beta chain). Produced via immunoSEQ multiplex PCR; TCRdb's table is partial and in-frame only. This repertoire shows roughly 120,000 clones, approximately 94% found once; its top ten account for 2.9%. This entry comes from a study of T cell responses to AZD1222 COVID-19 vaccine. The CDR3 sequence is 16 residues long. Germline CDR1 MNHEY, CDR2 SVGEGT. The V gene lost 4 bases and the J gene lost 6 bases, with 20 bases spanning the gap. V gene TRBV6-2 or TRBV6-3 combines with J gene TRBJ2-3; no reliable D call. The receptor comes from an adult who received the AZD1222 COVID-19 vaccine. The starting material was peripheral blood, obtained 28 days after the second AZD1222 dose. The CDR3 sequence is CASSSDRAPQADTQYF. The CDR3 bases are TGTGCCAGCAGTTCCGACCGGGCCCCCCAAGCCGATACGCAGTATTTT.